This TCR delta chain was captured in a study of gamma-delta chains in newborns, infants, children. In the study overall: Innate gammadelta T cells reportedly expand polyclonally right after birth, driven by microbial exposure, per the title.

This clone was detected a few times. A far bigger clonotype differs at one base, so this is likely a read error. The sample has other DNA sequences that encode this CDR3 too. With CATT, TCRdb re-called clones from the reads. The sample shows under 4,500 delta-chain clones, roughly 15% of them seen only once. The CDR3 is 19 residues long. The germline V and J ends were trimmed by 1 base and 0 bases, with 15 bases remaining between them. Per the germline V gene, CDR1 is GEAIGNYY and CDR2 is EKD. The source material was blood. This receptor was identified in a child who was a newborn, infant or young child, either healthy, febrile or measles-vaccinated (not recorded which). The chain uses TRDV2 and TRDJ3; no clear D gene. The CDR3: CACDTVGDGNSWDTRQMFF. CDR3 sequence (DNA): TGTGCCTGTGACACGGTGGGTGATGGGAACTCCTGGGACACCCGACAGATGTTTTTC.